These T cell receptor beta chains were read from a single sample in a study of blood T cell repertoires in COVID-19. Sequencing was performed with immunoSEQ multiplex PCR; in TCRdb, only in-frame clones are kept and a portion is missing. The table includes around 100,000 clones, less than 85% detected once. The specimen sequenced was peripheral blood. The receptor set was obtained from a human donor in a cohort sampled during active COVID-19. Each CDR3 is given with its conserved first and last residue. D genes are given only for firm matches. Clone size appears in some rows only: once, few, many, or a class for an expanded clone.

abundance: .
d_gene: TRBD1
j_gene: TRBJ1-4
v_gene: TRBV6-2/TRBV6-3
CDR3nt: TGTGCCAGCAGTACAACCGGGACAGGGGTTGAAAAACTGTTTTTT
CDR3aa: CASSTTGTGVEKLFF

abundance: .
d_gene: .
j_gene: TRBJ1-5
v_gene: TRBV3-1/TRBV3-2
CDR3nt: TGTGCCAGCAGCCAAGAGGGAGGGTCGGCCAATCAGCCCCAGCATTTT
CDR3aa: CASSQEGGSANQPQHF

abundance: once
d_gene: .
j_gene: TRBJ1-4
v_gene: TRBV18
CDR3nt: TGTGCCAGCTCACCTCCCGAGGGCGTCGGTGAAAAACTGTTTTTT
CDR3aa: CASSPPEGVGEKLFF

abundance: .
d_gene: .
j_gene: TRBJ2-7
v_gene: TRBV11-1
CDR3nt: TGTGCCAGCAGCTTATTTCGGGGTGCTTGGGAGCAGTACTTC
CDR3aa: CASSLFRGAWEQYF

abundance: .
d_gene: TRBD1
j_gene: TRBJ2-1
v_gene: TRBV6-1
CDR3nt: TGTGCCAGCAGTGAACAGTCAGGACAGGAACCGTACAATGAGCAGTTCTTC
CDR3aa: CASSEQSGQEPYNEQFF

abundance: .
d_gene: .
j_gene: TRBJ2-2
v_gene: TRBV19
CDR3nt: TGTGCCAGTAGTATAGTTAGGGGAACCGGGGAGCTGTTTTTT
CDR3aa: CASSIVRGTGELFF

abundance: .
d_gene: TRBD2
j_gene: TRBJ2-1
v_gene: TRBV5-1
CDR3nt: TGCGCCAGCAGCTTGGAGGGACTAGCCCCCAATGAGCAGTTCTTC
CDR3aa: CASSLEGLAPNEQFF

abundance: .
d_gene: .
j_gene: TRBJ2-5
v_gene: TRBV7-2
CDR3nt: TGTGCCAGCAGCTTAACGGGGGGCTGGGAGACCCAGTACTTC
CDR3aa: CASSLTGGWETQYF

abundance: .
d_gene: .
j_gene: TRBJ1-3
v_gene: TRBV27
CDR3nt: TGTGCCAGCAGAAGAGACGGGACACCGCTTCCCTTCTCTGGAAACACCATATATTTT
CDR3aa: CASRRDGTPLPFSGNTIYF

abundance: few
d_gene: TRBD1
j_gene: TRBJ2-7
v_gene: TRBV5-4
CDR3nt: TGTGCCAGCAGCTTCTATGGGACAGGGGGAATCTACGAGCAGTACTTC
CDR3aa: CASSFYGTGGIYEQYF

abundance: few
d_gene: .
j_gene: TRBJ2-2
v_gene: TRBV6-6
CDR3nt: TGTGCCGCTCGGTGGGGCTCCAACACCGGGGAGCTGTTTTTT
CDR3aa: CAARWGSNTGELFF

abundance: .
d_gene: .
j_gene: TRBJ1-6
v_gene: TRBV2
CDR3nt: TGTGCCAGCAGTGCCGGGAGGTCTGGTTCACCCCTCCACTTT
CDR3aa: CASSAGRSGSPLHF

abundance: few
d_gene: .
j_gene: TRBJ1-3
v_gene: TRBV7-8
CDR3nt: TGTGCCAGCAGCCCCGGGACTGCGACAGCGGCCATATATTTT
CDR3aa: CASSPGTATAAIYF

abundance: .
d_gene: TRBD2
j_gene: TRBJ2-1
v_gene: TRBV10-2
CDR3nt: TGCGCCAGCAGTGGTCCTAGCGGGAGCCCTGGCAATGAGCAGTTCTTC
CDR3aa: CASSGPSGSPGNEQFF

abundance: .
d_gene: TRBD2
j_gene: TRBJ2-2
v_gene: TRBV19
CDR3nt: TGTGCCAGTAGTATAGACGGGACTAGCGGGGGGACGAACACCGGGGAGCTGTTTTTT
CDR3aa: CASSIDGTSGGTNTGELFF

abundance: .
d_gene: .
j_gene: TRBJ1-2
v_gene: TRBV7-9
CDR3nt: TGTGCCGCAGGTACTCCGGACAGCTATGGCTACACCTTC
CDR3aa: CAAGTPDSYGYTF

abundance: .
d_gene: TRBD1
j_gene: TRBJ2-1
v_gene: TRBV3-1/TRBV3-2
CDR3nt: TGTGCCAGCAGCCAAAGGGGGACAGGGGCTTTGTCTGGGCAGTTCTTC
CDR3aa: CASSQRGTGALSGQFF

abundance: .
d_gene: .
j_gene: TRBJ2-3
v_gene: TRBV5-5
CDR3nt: TGTGCCAGCAGTCCCCTGGGTGGGGCTAGCACAGATACGCAGTATTTT
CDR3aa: CASSPLGGASTDTQYF

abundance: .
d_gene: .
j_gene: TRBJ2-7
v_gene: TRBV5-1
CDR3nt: TGCGCCAGCAGCTTTTGGGCAGGGGCCTCCTACGAGCAGTACTTC
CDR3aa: CASSFWAGASYEQYF

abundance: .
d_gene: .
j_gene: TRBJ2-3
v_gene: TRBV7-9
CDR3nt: TGTGCCAGCAGATCCGACAGAACTAGCACAGATACGCAGTATTTT
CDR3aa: CASRSDRTSTDTQYF

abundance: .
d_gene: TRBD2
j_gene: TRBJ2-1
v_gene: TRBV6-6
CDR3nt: TGTGCCAGCAGTCTTAGCGGGGGCTCCTACAATGAGCAGTTCTTC
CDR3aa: CASSLSGGSYNEQFF

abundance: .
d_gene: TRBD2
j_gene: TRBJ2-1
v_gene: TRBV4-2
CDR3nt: TGTGCCAGCAGCCAAGATACTCTTGGACTAGTTCAGTTCTCCTACAATGAGCAGTTCTTC
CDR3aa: CASSQDTLGLVQFSYNEQFF

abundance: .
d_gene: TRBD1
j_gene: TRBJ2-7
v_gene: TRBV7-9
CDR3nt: TGTGCCAGCAGCCCTCGGACAGGGGGTTTTGGCGAGCAGTACTTC
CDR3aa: CASSPRTGGFGEQYF

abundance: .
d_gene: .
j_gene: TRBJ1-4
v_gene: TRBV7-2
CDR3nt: TGTGCCAGCAGCTCCCCCCCCGCTAATGAAAAACTGTTTTTT
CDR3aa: CASSSPPANEKLFF

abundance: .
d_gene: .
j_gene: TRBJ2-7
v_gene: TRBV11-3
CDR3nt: TGTGCCAGCAGCCTGGGTCCTGGGCTGACCTACGAGCAGTACTTC
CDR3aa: CASSLGPGLTYEQYF

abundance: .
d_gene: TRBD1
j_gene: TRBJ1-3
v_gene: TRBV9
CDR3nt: TGTGCCAGCAGCCCGACAGGGAGCGGCGGAAACACCATATATTTT
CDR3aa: CASSPTGSGGNTIYF

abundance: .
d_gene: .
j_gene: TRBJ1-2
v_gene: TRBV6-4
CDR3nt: TGTGCCAGCAGTAGCGGTACAGGGTTCGGCTACACCTTC
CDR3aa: CASSSGTGFGYTF

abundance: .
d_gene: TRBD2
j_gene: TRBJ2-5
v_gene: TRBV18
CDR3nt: TGTGCCAGCTCGTCACTAGCGTCCAGCCAAGAGACCCAGTACTTC
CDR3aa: CASSSLASSQETQYF

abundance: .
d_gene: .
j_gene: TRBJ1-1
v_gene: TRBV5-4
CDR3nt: TGTGCCAGCAGCTTGGAGGGGGGGATTATCGAAGCTTTCTTT
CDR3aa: CASSLEGGIIEAFF

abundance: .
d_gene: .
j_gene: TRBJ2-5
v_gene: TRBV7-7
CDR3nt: TGTGCTAGCAGCTCGAATCCACGGAGTCAAGAGACCCAGTACTTC
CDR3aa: CASSSNPRSQETQYF

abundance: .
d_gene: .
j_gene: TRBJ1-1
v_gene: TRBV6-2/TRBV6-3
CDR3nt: TGTGCCAGCAGTTACCTGACGGGGACTGAAGCTTTCTTT
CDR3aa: CASSYLTGTEAFF

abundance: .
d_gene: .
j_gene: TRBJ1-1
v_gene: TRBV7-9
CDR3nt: TGTGCCAGCAGCTTCGTCTCCGGCGGTGAAGCTTTCTTT
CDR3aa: CASSFVSGGEAFF

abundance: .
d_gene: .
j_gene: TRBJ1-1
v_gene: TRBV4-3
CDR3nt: TGCGCCAGCAGCCAAGTACCAGGGGTGAACACTGAAGCTTTCTTT
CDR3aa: CASSQVPGVNTEAFF

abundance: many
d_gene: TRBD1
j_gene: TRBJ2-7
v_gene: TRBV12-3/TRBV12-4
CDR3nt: TGTGCCAGCAGCCGGGACAGCCCCTACGAGCAGTACTTC
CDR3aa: CASSRDSPYEQYF

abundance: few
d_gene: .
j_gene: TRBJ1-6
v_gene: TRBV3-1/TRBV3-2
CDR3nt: TGTGCCAGCAGCCAAGATCCCGGGAGCGTTTCCTATAATTCACCCCTCCACTTT
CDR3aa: CASSQDPGSVSYNSPLHF

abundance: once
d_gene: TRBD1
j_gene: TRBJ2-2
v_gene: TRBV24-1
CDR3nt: TGTGCCACCAGTGAGACCGGGACAGGCACCGGGGAGCTGTTTTTT
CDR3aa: CATSETGTGTGELFF

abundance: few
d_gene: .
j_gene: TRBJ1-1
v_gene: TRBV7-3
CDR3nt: TGTGCCAGCAGCAACACCTTGAACACTGAAGCTTTCTTT
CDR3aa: CASSNTLNTEAFF

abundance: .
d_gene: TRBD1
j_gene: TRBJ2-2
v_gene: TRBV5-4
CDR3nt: TGTGCCAGCAGATGGGGACAGGGGGCGTCCGGGGAGCTGTTTTTT
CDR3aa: CASRWGQGASGELFF

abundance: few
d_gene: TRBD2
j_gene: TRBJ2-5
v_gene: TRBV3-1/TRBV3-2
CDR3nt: TGTGCCAGCAGCTTAGCGGGGGCCGACCAAGAGACCCAGTACTTC
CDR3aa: CASSLAGADQETQYF

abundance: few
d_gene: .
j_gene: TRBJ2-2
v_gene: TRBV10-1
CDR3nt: TGCGCCAGCAGTCCTATAGACACCGGGGAGCTGTTTTTT
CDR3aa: CASSPIDTGELFF

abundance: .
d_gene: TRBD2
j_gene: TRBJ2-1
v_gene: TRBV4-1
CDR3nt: TGCGCCAGCAGCGCCGGACTAGCGGGAGTCGCGAATGAGCAGTTCTTC
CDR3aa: CASSAGLAGVANEQFF

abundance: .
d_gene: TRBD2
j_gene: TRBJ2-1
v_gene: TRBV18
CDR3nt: TGTGCCAGCTCTCTCGGGAGGGGTAATGAGCAGTTCTTC
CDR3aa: CASSLGRGNEQFF

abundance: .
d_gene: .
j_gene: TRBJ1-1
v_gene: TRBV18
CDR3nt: TGTGCCAGCTCACCACCGGGACATCAAAATGAAGCTTTCTTT
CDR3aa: CASSPPGHQNEAFF

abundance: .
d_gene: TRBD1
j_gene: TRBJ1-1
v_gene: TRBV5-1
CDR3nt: TGCGCCAGCAGCAATACAGGGGGCAACACTGAAGCTTTCTTT
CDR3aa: CASSNTGGNTEAFF

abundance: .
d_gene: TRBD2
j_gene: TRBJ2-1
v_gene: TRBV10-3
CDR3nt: TGTGCCATCAGTGACCTACTAGCGGGGGGCCCATTGAGCTCCTACAATGAGCAGTTCTTC
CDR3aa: CAISDLLAGGPLSSYNEQFF

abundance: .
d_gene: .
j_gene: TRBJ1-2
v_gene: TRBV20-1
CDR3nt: TGCAGTGCTAGAGTGGGGGGTGGCTACACCTTC
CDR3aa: CSARVGGGYTF

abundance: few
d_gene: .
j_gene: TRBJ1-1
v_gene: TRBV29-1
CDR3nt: TGCAGCGTTGCGTCTACTGAAGCTTTCTTT
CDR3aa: CSVASTEAFF

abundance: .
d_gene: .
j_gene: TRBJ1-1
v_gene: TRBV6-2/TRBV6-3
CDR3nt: TGTGCCAGCAGGCCTTACAGGGAGACTGTGAACACTGAAGCTTTCTTT
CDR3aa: CASRPYRETVNTEAFF

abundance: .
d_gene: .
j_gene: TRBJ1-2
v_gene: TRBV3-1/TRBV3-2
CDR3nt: TGTGCCAGCAGCCAAGATGCAGGCCTATGGGGCTACACCTTC
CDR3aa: CASSQDAGLWGYTF

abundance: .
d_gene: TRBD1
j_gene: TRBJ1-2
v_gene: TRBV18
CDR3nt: TGTGCCAGCTCAGGGGGACAGTCGTATGGCTACACCTTC
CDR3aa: CASSGGQSYGYTF

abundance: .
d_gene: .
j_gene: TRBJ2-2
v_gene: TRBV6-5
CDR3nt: TGTGCCAGCACCAGGTTGGGTGGCGGGGAGCTGTTTTTT
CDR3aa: CASTRLGGGELFF